A selection of T cell receptor beta chains follows, all from one sample in a study of blood T cells in healthy people across ages. From the 5' RACE reads, TCRdb called clonotypes with MiXCR, one entry per CDR3 protein. The sample has about 1.8 million distinct CDR3 sequences; just under 50% are singletons. Specimen: blood. These receptors were collected from a woman aged 40 to 50 in good health. The CDR3 runs from the conserved cysteine through the conserved F or W. D genes are given only for firm matches. Clone size appears in some rows only: once, few, many, or a class for an expanded clone.

TRBV20-1,NA,NA,TRBJ2-1,TGCAGTGCTAGAGCCGGGACTTCGCCCTACAATGAGCAGTTCTTC,CSARAGTSPYNEQFF
TRBV29-1,NA,NA,TRBJ2-7,TGCAGCGTTGAGGACAGCTACGAGCAGTACTTC,CSVEDSYEQYF
TRBV14,NA,NA,TRBJ2-2,TGTGCCAGCAGCCAAGATTTAACTAGCTTTACCGGGGAGCTGTTTTTT,CASSQDLTSFTGELFF
TRBV4-1,NA,NA,TRBJ2-5,TGCGCCAGCAGCCATGCGGCGGGCCGCCAAGAGACCCAGTACTTC,CASSHAAGRQETQYF
TRBV4-2,NA,NA,TRBJ2-5,TGTGCCAGCAGTCCGGAATCAGGGGTCCAAGAGACCCAGTACTTC,CASSPESGVQETQYF
TRBV28,NA,NA,TRBJ2-1,TGTGCCAGCAATGCGAGAAACTCCTACAATGAGCAGTTCTTC,CASNARNSYNEQFF
TRBV29-1,TRBD2,few,TRBJ2-1,TGCAGCGTTGCTAGCGGGGGGAACAACAATGAGCAGTTCTTC,CSVASGGNNNEQFF
TRBV3-1,NA,once,TRBJ2-4,TGTGCCAGCAGCCATCCTCGGACTGGAAAAAACATTCAGTACTTC,CASSHPRTGKNIQYF
TRBV7-2,NA,NA,TRBJ2-5,TGTGCCAGCAGACCACCGGGGGCACGGGAGACCCAGTACTTC,CASRPPGARETQYF
TRBV6-1,NA,few,TRBJ2-1,TGTGCCAGCACCCACAACAATGAGCAGTTCTTC,CASTHNNEQFF
TRBV7-9,NA,NA,TRBJ2-7,TGTGCCAGCAGCGCGGTGGGGGGACTTAACCACGAGCAGTACTTC,CASSAVGGLNHEQYF
TRBV20-1,NA,few,TRBJ1-2,TGCAGTGCTAGGAGGGGAACTAACTATGGCTACACCTTC,CSARRGTNYGYTF
TRBV28,TRBD1,NA,TRBJ1-1,TGTGCCAGCAGTTTAGGAGGGACAGGGGCTTTGAACACTGAAGCTTTCTTT,CASSLGGTGALNTEAFF
TRBV27,NA,NA,TRBJ2-1,TGTGCCAGCAGTTTACAGGGGCACATTCCAACCTACAATGAGCAGTTCTTC,CASSLQGHIPTYNEQFF
TRBV6-5,TRBD1,once,TRBJ2-3,TGTGCCAGTGAGGGGACAGGGGTTGGGACAGATACGCAGTATTTT,CASEGTGVGTDTQYF
TRBV20-1,TRBD2,NA,TRBJ2-7,TGCAGTGCTAGAGATCCGGGGAGCGGGGGGACGATCGAGCAGTACTTC,CSARDPGSGGTIEQYF
TRBV7-2,TRBD2,few,TRBJ2-7,TGTGCCAGCAGCTTAGAAGCCGGGGGGGGCAGCTCCTACGAGCAGTACTTC,CASSLEAGGGSSYEQYF
TRBV4-3,NA,NA,TRBJ1-1,TGCGCCAGCAGCCAAGATCCGGGTTTGAACACTGAAGCTTTCTTT,CASSQDPGLNTEAFF
TRBV7-2,TRBD1,NA,TRBJ2-7,TGTGCCAGCAGCTTAGCCGGACAGGGGGTCGAGCAGTACTTC,CASSLAGQGVEQYF
TRBV7-3,NA,few,TRBJ2-1,TGTGCCAGCAGCTTAGGGTCTGCGGGGGCCAGGAATGAGCAGTTCTTC,CASSLGSAGARNEQFF
TRBV4-3,NA,NA,TRBJ2-3,TGCGCCAGCAGCCAAGATCCGGGCGGGGGACACACAGATACGCAGTATTTT,CASSQDPGGGHTDTQYF
TRBV20-1,NA,few,TRBJ2-7,TGCAGTGCACGGGTGGGGGTCCCCCTCTCCGAGCAGTACTTC,CSARVGVPLSEQYF
TRBV12-3/TRBV12-4,NA,few,TRBJ2-1,TGTGCCAGCACCCTGGGTTACAATGAGCAGTTCTTC,CASTLGYNEQFF
TRBV6-2/TRBV6-3,TRBD2,NA,TRBJ2-5,TGTGCCAGCAGTTACGACGGAGTGGGGGCTAGCGGGGGGCCGACCACCTTTCTCGAGACCCAGTACTTC,CASSYDGVGASGGPTTFLETQYF
TRBV20-1,NA,NA,TRBJ2-3,TGCAGTGTCGAGGCGGCTTTCACAGATACGCAGTATTTT,CSVEAAFTDTQYF
TRBV7-9,NA,NA,TRBJ2-7,TGTGCCAGCAGCTTAGGGGCAGTTGAGGGGTACGAGCAGTACTTC,CASSLGAVEGYEQYF
TRBV20-1,NA,NA,TRBJ2-4,TGCAGTGCTGCAGGGAACATTCAGTACTTC,CSAAGNIQYF
TRBV28,NA,once,TRBJ1-2,TGTGCCAGCAGCAAAACAACGACGGGGAGCTATGGCTACACCTTC,CASSKTTTGSYGYTF
TRBV6-6,TRBD1,once,TRBJ2-3,TGTGCCAGCAGCCCCGGGACAGGGAGTCTGTATTTT,CASSPGTGSLYF
TRBV27,NA,few,TRBJ1-2,TGTGCCTCCCGAGCCACAGGCGCTTATGGCTACACCTTC,CASRATGAYGYTF
TRBV2,TRBD2,NA,TRBJ2-7,TGTGCCAGCAGTGAACCGGCGCGGATGTCCGGGACTAGCGGGGTATACGAGCAGTACTTC,CASSEPARMSGTSGVYEQYF
TRBV12-3/TRBV12-4,TRBD2,NA,TRBJ2-3,TGTGCCAGCAGTTTTTGGGCGGGGGGGCTTTCGGGAACAGATACGCAGTATTTT,CASSFWAGGLSGTDTQYF
TRBV6-1,TRBD1,NA,TRBJ2-5,TGTGCCAGCAGTGGGTCCTGGACAGGCCCGGGCGGGCTTGGTGAGCAGTACTTC,CASSGSWTGPGGLGEQYF
TRBV7-2,NA,NA,TRBJ2-1,TGTGCCACCAGTGACCAACTCAGAGCTGGGTACAATGAGCAGTTCTTC,CATSDQLRAGYNEQFF
TRBV5-1,NA,few,TRBJ1-6,TGCGCCAGCAGCCGGGACACTTTGAGTTCACCCCTCCACTTT,CASSRDTLSSPLHF
TRBV29-1,TRBD2,NA,TRBJ2-3,TGCAGCGTTGTTCGAGCGGGGGCCTTCGCCGGTACGCAGTATTTT,CSVVRAGAFAGTQYF
TRBV10-3,NA,few,TRBJ2-1,TGTGCCATCAGGCCGGACAGCTACAATGAGCAGTTCTTC,CAIRPDSYNEQFF
TRBV20-1,TRBD1,few,TRBJ2-3,TGCAGTGCTACGACAGGGGGTCGCGATACGCAGTATTTT,CSATTGGRDTQYF
TRBV5-1,TRBD2,NA,TRBJ2-4,TGCGCCAGCAGCTCGGGACTAGAGGGGAGCATTCAGTACTTC,CASSSGLEGSIQYF
TRBV12-3/TRBV12-4,NA,NA,TRBJ1-5,TGTGCCAGCAGTTTAATGGGGATAAGACAGCCCCAGCATTTT,CASSLMGIRQPQHF
TRBV9,TRBD1,NA,TRBJ1-2,TGTGCCAGCAGCGTAGCTGAGGACCCAGGGGGAAGAGGCTACACCTTC,CASSVAEDPGGRGYTF
TRBV5-5,TRBD1,NA,TRBJ2-7,TGTGCCAGCAGCCCACCTCGGGACAGGGAACAGTACTTC,CASSPPRDREQYF